This TCR beta chain was sequenced during a study of regulatory T cells in long-lasting Graves disease. Time point of the sample: newly diagnosed GD, antithyroid drugs for less than 3 months. PBMC-derived RNA was used for the TCR library. Germline V gene sequence: CDR1 SEHNR, CDR2 FQNEAQ (reference sequence). The CDR3 has 17 residues. Trimming at V came to 5 bases and at J to 15 bases, leaving 24 bases not matched to a gene. Building of the TCR beta libraries involved iRepertoire HTBI primers and Arm-PCR of CDR3 regions. MiXCR, applied by TCRdb to the multiplex PCR reads, yields one record per CDR3 protein. The data contain roughly 420,000 distinct CDR3 sequences, 12% to 15% of them singletons. This clonotype has at least ten counts. The sample also formed part of further work on T cells in Graves' hyperthyroidism and ophthalmopathy. This second study notes: Most expanded thyroid clonotypes above 0.001 also appeared in blood. Classification by a 13 V-J model distinguished ophthalmopathy from stable hyperthyroidism.

This chain connects TRBV7-9 to TRBJ2-1; TRBD1 agrees at 8 bases. The TCR comes from a woman between 45 and 60 years old with Graves disease. This material consisted of peripheral blood mononuclear cells (PBMCs), taken at new diagnosis, from a patient treated with antithyroid drugs. CDR3 amino acids: CASSNLPDRVDSRGLFF. The CDR3 DNA reads TGTGCCAGCAGCAACCTCCCGGACAGGGTGGACTCTCGAGGTTTGTTCTTC.